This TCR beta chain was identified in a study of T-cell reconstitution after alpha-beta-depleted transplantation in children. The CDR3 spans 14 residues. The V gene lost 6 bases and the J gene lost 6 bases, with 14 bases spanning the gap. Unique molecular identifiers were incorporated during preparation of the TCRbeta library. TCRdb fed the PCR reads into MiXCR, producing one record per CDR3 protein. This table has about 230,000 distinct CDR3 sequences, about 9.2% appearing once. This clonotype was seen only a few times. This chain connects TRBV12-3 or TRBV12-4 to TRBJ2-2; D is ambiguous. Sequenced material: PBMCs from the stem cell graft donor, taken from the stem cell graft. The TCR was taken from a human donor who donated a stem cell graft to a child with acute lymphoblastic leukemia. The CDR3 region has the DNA TGTGCCAGCAGCCAGGCCGTTTTGTCCGGGGAGCTGTTTTTT. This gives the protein CASSQAVLSGELFF.